These 19 T cell receptor beta chains were sequenced from one sample in a study of shared clonotypes between healthy human individuals. TCRdb's table, derived via immunoSEQ multiplex PCR, lists solely in-frame clones and lacks some. The table records roughly 510,000 clones, roughly 85% of them present only once. The specimen was PBMCs. Receptor source: a middle-aged woman in good health. Some clones in this sample may be carry-over from other donors' samples.

The chain couples TRBV27 to TRBJ2-6; no definite D call. In germline, CDR1 is MNHEY, CDR2 SMNVEV (reference sequence). The CDR3 consists of 16 residues. V lost 2 bases, J lost 4 bases, and 12 bases lay in between. The CDR3 spells CASSLGPAPGANVLTF. The CDR3 bases are TGTGCCAGCAGTTTAGGTCCTGCACCGGGGGCCAACGTCCTGACTTTC.

At least ten counts were recorded for this clone. V usage is TRBV13 and J usage is TRBJ2-1, with 7 bases fitting TRBD1. This CDR3 is 16 amino acids long. Germline CDR1 is PRHDT and CDR2 is FYEKMQ (reference sequence). Trimming cost V 4 bases and J 0 bases; bases outside gene matches: 6. The CDR3 protein is CASSSLDRSSYNEQFF. The CDR3 DNA sequence: TGTGCCAGCAGCTCTCTGGACAGGAGCTCCTACAATGAGCAGTTCTTC.

The rearrangement joins TRBV11-2 to TRBJ2-7, with 7 bases lining up with TRBD1. J was trimmed by 0 bases and V by 5 bases; bases with no gene match: 7. Germline V lookup: CDR1 SGHAT, CDR2 FQNNGV. The CDR3 covers 15 residues. DNA for the CDR3: TGTGCCAGCAGCGCGGACAGGACTTACTCCTACGAGCAGTACTTC. Its protein is CASSADRTYSYEQYF.

V is TRBV6-1 and J is TRBJ2-7; TRBD2 matches at 8 bases. The ends lost 10 bases at V and 3 bases at J; junction bases unmatched: 11. CDR1 is MNHNS, CDR2 SASEGT, per germline. CDR3 length equals 14 residues. In DNA, the CDR3 is TGTGCCACCAAAGGGACCGGGACTAGCTACGAGCAGTACTTC. It yields the protein CATKGTGTSYEQYF.

The chain recombines TRBV6-5 with TRBJ1-4; tentatively, D is TRBD1 (6 bases). The CDR3 runs to 14 residues. The germline V gene has CDR1 MNHEY and CDR2 SVGAGI. Trimming stripped 6 bases from V and 8 bases from J, with 16 bases between. The CDR3 reads CASRDDRLHEKLFF. DNA for the CDR3: TGTGCCAGCAGGGACGACAGGTTGCACGAAAAACTGTTTTTT.

The V call is TRBV19, the J call TRBJ2-7; TRBD2 agrees at 11 bases. The CDR3 runs 15 residues. The V and J ends lost 10 bases and 0 bases, in that order; junction bases with no gene match: 8. Germline loops: CDR1 LNHDA, CDR2 SQIVND (reference sequence). CDR3 nucleotides: TGTGCCACCTCCCTCACTAGCGGGAGCTCCTACGAGCAGTACTTC. Encoded protein: CATSLTSGSSYEQYF.

This clone was seen only once. The chain combines TRBV4-3 with TRBJ1-1; a possible D gene is TRBD1 (5 bases). CDR1 and CDR2 (germline): LGHNA, YSLEER. This CDR3 is built from 15 residues. V lost 0 bases to trimming and J lost 9 bases, with 17 bases between them. CDR3 region: CASSQDWGVAGKAFF. CDR3 in DNA: TGCGCCAGCAGCCAAGATTGGGGGGTGGCCGGGAAAGCTTTCTTT.

The V and J genes are TRBV25-1 and TRBJ1-1; no reliable D call. Germline V gene sequence: CDR1 MGHDK, CDR2 SYGVNS. This CDR3 comprises 15 residues. The V and J ends lost 2 bases and 1 base respectively, with 11 bases between them. DNA for the CDR3: TGTGCCAGCAGTGAACCCGGGGAGCCGAACACTGAAGCTTTCTTT. It is translated as CASSEPGEPNTEAFF. Drawing the rest from reference TRBV25-1 and TRBJ1-1, the complete variable domain is EADIYQTPRYLVIGTGKKITLECSQTMGHDKMYWYQQDPGMELHLIHYSYGVNSTEKGDLSSESTVSRIRTEHFPLTLESARPSHTSQYLCASSEPGEPNTEAFFGQGTRLTVV.

This chain connects TRBV7-2 to TRBJ1-5; tentative D call: TRBD1 (6 bases). Trimming left V 6 bases short and J 3 bases short, with 18 bases between. The CDR3 runs to 16 residues. Germline CDR1 is SGHTA and CDR2 is FQGNSA. The CDR3 nucleotides are TGTGCCAGCAGTCAACAGCCAACAGGGTCCAATCAGCCCCAGCATTTT. This gives the protein CASSQQPTGSNQPQHF.

With regard to this clone: This sample also contains other DNA sequences that code for the same CDR3. V usage is TRBV5-4 and J usage is TRBJ1-5; a possible D gene is TRBD1 (5 bases). CDR1 SGHNT and CDR2 YYREEE come from the germline V gene (reference sequence). The V end lost 0 bases, the J end lost 2 bases, and 6 bases lay between the germline ends. The CDR3 consists of 14 residues. This CDR3 reads CASSLGGGNQPQHF. CDR3 coding DNA: TGTGCCAGCAGCTTGGGAGGGGGCAATCAGCCCCAGCATTTT.

V and J are TRBV4-1 and TRBJ2-1; a weak D match, TRBD2 (6 bases). The germline V gene has CDR1 MGHRA and CDR2 YSYEKL. V was clipped by 4 bases and J by 2 bases, with 18 bases between them. This CDR3 has 17 amino acids. CDR3 DNA sequence: TGCGCCAGCAGCCCCTCAAGACTAGGTCCGACCTACAATGAGCAGTTCTTC. Its translation: CASSPSRLGPTYNEQFF.

The chain links TRBV28 to TRBJ1-1; D is unresolved. V dropped 3 bases and J dropped 8 bases, with 13 bases sitting between them. Germline V CDR1 and CDR2: MDHEN, SYDVKM. The CDR3 runs to 13 residues. CDR3 sequence reads: CASSLISGPEAFF. The CDR3 DNA sequence: TGTGCCAGCAGTTTGATAAGCGGCCCAGAAGCTTTCTTT. The full variable domain, with the rest looked up from reference TRBV28 and TRBJ1-1, is DVKVTQSSRYLVKRTGEKVFLECVQDMDHENMFWYRQDPGLGLRLIYFSYDVKMKEKGDIPEGYSVSREKKERFSLILESASTNQTSMYLCASSLISGPEAFFGQGTRLTVV.

This chain uses TRBV27 with TRBJ2-3; D unclear. V lost 5 bases to trimming and J lost 4 bases, with 13 bases between them. The CDR3 has 14 amino acids. CDR1 is MNHEY and CDR2 is SMNVEV in the germline V gene (reference sequence). The CDR3 reads CASSPHGLPDTQYF. The CDR3 nucleotides read TGTGCCAGCAGTCCGCACGGGTTACCAGATACGCAGTATTTT.

This chain joins TRBV5-1 and TRBJ2-6; D is undetermined. This CDR3 has 16 residues. Trimming took off 4 bases at V and 0 bases at J, with 11 bases between the two ends. Germline assignment: CDR1 SGHRS and CDR2 YFSETQ. DNA for the CDR3: TGCGCCAGCAGCCAAGGACGGGTCTCTGGGGCCAACGTCCTGACTTTC. This translates into CASSQGRVSGANVLTF.

CDR3: CASSLARAETQYF. The CDR3 coding sequence is TGTGCCAGCAGCTTAGCAAGGGCCGAGACCCAGTACTTC. The chain employs TRBV7-2 and TRBJ2-5; D gene uncertain. Trimming removed 0 bases at V and 5 bases at J, with 7 bases between. The CDR3 sequence is 13 residues long. Germline values: CDR1 SGHTA, CDR2 FQGNSA. The full variable domain, in which reference TRBV7-2 and TRBJ2-5 provide the parts outside the CDR3, is GAGVSQSPSNKVTEKGKDVELRCDPISGHTALYWYRQSLGQGLEFLIYFQGNSAPDKSGLPSDRFSAERTGGSVSTLTIQRTQQEDSAVYLCASSLARAETQYFGPGTRLLVL.

This chain's CDR3 is CASSLRTGAAAETQYF. CDR3 sequence (DNA): TGTGCCAGCTCACTTAGGACAGGGGCCGCCGCAGAGACCCAGTACTTC. V and J are TRBV18 and TRBJ2-5; 9 nucleotides match TRBD1. The CDR3 spans 16 residues. Germline assignment: CDR1 KGHSH and CDR2 LQKENI. Trimming at V came to 4 bases and at J to 4 bases, leaving 10 bases not matched to a gene.

The V gene is TRBV6-5, the J gene TRBJ1-6, with 8 nucleotides matching TRBD1. Looked up from germline, CDR1 is MNHEY and CDR2 is SVGAGI. Germline trimming cut 5 bases from V and 6 bases from J; bases unmatched to any gene: 3. This CDR3 region has 14 residues. The CDR3 here is CASSRGQGNSPLHF. The CDR3 coding sequence is TGTGCCAGCAGTAGAGGACAGGGTAATTCACCCCTCCACTTT.

This sequence joins TRBV11-3 and TRBJ2-2, with D possibly matching TRBD1 (6 bases). CDR3 length: 16 amino acids. Germline CDR1 is SGHNT and CDR2 is YENEEA. V was cut by 5 bases and J by 6 bases, with 19 bases left in between. As DNA, the CDR3 is TGTGCCAGCAGCAAGGGGGTCGGCTTCAGCGCCGGGGAGCTGTTTTTT. Encoded protein: CASSKGVGFSAGELFF.

V usage is TRBV6-6 and J usage is TRBJ2-2; D not resolved. V was cut by 6 bases and J by 7 bases, with 6 bases left in between. The CDR3 is 11 amino acids. CDR1 MNHNY and CDR2 SVGAGI come from the germline V gene (reference sequence). The CDR3 here is CASRGYGELFF. In DNA, the CDR3 is TGTGCCAGCAGGGGGTACGGGGAGCTGTTTTTT.